These 20 T cell receptor beta chains originate from one sample sequenced in a study of blood T cell repertoires in COVID-19 (dated by TCRdb to 2018 to 2020). Library creation used the immunoSEQ multiplex PCR assay. This is the immuneACCESS table as TCRdb keeps it, with only in-frame sequences that have V and J called. A part of the clones is gone; compared with another copy, unresolved V genes explain less than half, and the rest is unexplained. For this sample there are under 100,000 clones; around 86% appear just once. The ten largest clones represent under 3.5% of the sample. Sequencing was carried out using peripheral blood. The receptors were gathered from a woman aged 70-85 years with acute or convalescent COVID-19.

This chain connects TRBV4-2 to TRBJ2-7; 7 bases fit TRBD2. The J segment lost 3 bases and the V segment lost 0 bases, leaving 8 bases of the junction unmatched. Germline CDR1 is LGHNA and CDR2 is YNFKEQ. The CDR3 loop spans 16 amino acids. The CDR3 protein is CASSQDMQAGNYEQYF. The CDR3 nucleotides read TGTGCCAGCAGCCAAGATATGCAAGCGGGAAACTACGAGCAGTACTTC.

The gene calls are TRBV6-5 and TRBJ2-5, with 8 bases fitting TRBD1. The V gene's germline CDR1 is MNHEY and CDR2 SVGAGI. This CDR3 region has 15 residues. V lost 2 bases and J lost 3; bases outside the gene matches: 5. The CDR3 bases are TGTGCCAGCAGTTACGGGACAGGCGGCGAAGAGACCCAGTACTTC. Translated: CASSYGTGGEETQYF.

J is TRBJ1-2 and V is TRBV9; the D is unclear. Germline V lookup: CDR1 SGDLS, CDR2 YYNGEE. There are 15 residues in the CDR3. Trimming left V 0 bases short and J 4 bases short, with 13 bases between. For the CDR3, the DNA is TGTGCCAGCAGCGTAGAAACTGGGAGATCCTATGGCTACACCTTC. This sequence encodes CASSVETGRSYGYTF.

This chain connects TRBV5-1 to TRBJ2-1; 7 bases line up with TRBD1. Germline V gene sequence: CDR1 SGHRS, CDR2 YFSETQ. The ends lost 4 bases at V and 7 bases at J; junction bases unmatched: 8. The CDR3 runs 14 residues. CDR3 region: CASSQGQPGNEQFF. DNA of the CDR3: TGCGCCAGCAGCCAGGGACAGCCTGGGAATGAGCAGTTCTTC. The full variable domain, with the rest looked up from reference TRBV5-1 and TRBJ2-1, is KAGVTQTPRYLIKTRGQQVTLSCSPISGHRSVSWYQQTPGQGLQFLFEYFSETQRNKGNFPGRFSGRQFSNSRSEMNVSTLELGDSALYLCASSQGQPGNEQFFGPGTRLTVL.

This sequence joins TRBV21-1 and TRBJ1-2; TRBD1 is the table's D call and was not checked against the DNA. TRBV21-1 is a pseudogene segment. This CDR3 comprises 16 residues. The CDR3 loop reads CASNGQGPHPYYGYTF. The CDR3 region has the DNA TGTGCCAGCAATGGACAGGGACCACACCCCTACTATGGCTACACCTTC.

The chain joins TRBV5-4 to TRBJ1-2; tentatively, D is TRBD1 (5 bases). The V gene lost 4 bases and the J gene lost 0 bases, with 13 bases spanning the gap. The CDR3 length is 15 residues. Germline assignment: CDR1 SGHNT and CDR2 YYREEE (reference sequence). CDR3 DNA sequence: TGTGCCAGCAGCAACTACAGGACTACTAACTATGGCTACACCTTC. It translates to CASSNYRTTNYGYTF.

The J gene is TRBJ1-6, the V gene TRBV28, with 12 bases identical to TRBD1. CDR3 length: 18 residues. Germline-derived CDR1 and CDR2 are MDHEN and SYDVKM. Trimming took 2 bases from V and 6 from J; bases not matched to a gene: 8. CDR3 sequence reads: CASSLSAGTGGGNSPLHF. CDR3 in DNA: TGTGCCAGCAGTTTAAGCGCCGGGACAGGGGGCGGTAATTCACCCCTCCACTTT.

This chain connects TRBV29-1 to TRBJ1-2; D perhaps matches TRBD1 (5 bases). CDR3 length: 11 amino acids. The ends were cut back, 7 bases at V and 2 bases at J, with 8 bases in the middle. The V gene's germline CDR1 is SQVTM and CDR2 ANQGSEA. The CDR3 region is CSAQGNYGYTF. In DNA, the CDR3 is TGCAGCGCTCAGGGCAACTATGGCTACACCTTC.

For this clone: The sample carries other DNA sequences with the same CDR3. V usage is TRBV28 and J usage is TRBJ2-5, with 7 bases identical to TRBD1. The CDR3 covers 14 residues. The germline CDR1 and CDR2 sequences are MDHEN and SYDVKM. Unmatched junction bases numbered 4, after V lost 6 bases and J lost 0 bases. CDR3 in amino acids: CASRWTGDQETQYF. In nucleotides, the CDR3 is TGTGCCAGCAGGTGGACAGGAGACCAAGAGACCCAGTACTTC.

V is TRBV19 and J is TRBJ2-3; D possibly corresponds to TRBD1 (6 bases). This CDR3 has 17 amino acids. CDR1 LNHDA and CDR2 SQIVND come from the germline V gene (reference sequence). Trimming pared 5 bases from V and 0 bases from J, leaving 18 bases between. The CDR3 region has the DNA TGTGCCAGTAGTTCGATACAGGGTTGGAAGAGCACAGATACGCAGTATTTT. Translation gives CASSSIQGWKSTDTQYF.

The chain is built from TRBV24-1 and TRBJ2-1; 8 bases align to TRBD2. The CDR3 covers 16 residues. With 1 base clipped from V and 4 bases from J, the junction kept 5 bases outside the gene matches. Germline V gives CDR1 KGHDR, CDR2 SFDVKD. The CDR3 nucleotides read TGTGCCACCAGTGATTTAGTAGCGGGAAATTACAATGAGCAGTTCTTC. It translates to CATSDLVAGNYNEQFF.

The rearrangement uses TRBV29-1 and TRBJ2-7; possible D gene TRBD1, 6 bases. The CDR3 length is 15 residues. The germline CDR1 and CDR2 sequences are SQVTM and ANQGSEA. V lost 1 base and J 1 base, leaving 14 bases between the germline ends. CDR3: CSVEGGRGSSYEQYF. For the CDR3, the DNA is TGCAGCGTTGAAGGGGGCAGGGGATCATCCTACGAGCAGTACTTC.

Only a few counts were recorded for this clone. The chain employs TRBV10-2 and TRBJ1-6; 11 bases map to TRBD1. V shed 4 bases, J shed 7 bases, and the junction held 6 bases outside the gene matches. Per germline, CDR1 WSHSY and CDR2 SAAADI. The CDR3 contains 16 residues. The CDR3 nucleotides are TGCGCCAGCAGTGCAGGGGACAGGGGGATAAATTCACCCCTCCACTTT. Translated: CASSAGDRGINSPLHF.

This chain uses TRBV6-2 or TRBV6-3 with TRBJ2-7; unclear D gene. This CDR3 is 15 amino acids long. CDR1 and CDR2 from the germline V gene are MNHEY and SVGEGT. V was clipped by 0 bases and J by 0 bases, with 9 bases between them. The CDR3 nucleotides read TGTGCCAGCAGTTACTCGCCTGCGCCCTCCTACGAGCAGTACTTC. This sequence encodes CASSYSPAPSYEQYF.

This clone was recorded only once. V and J are TRBV5-6 and TRBJ1-1; D might be TRBD1 (6 bases). The germline V gene encodes CDR1 SGHDT and CDR2 YYEEEE. The germline V and J ends were trimmed by 2 bases and 6 bases, with 11 bases remaining between them. The CDR3 consists of 13 residues. CDR3 sequence reads: CASSLTGISEAFF. The CDR3 DNA is TGTGCCAGCAGCTTAACAGGGATCTCTGAAGCTTTCTTT.

The chain couples TRBV5-8 to TRBJ1-5; D might be TRBD1 (6 bases). Trimming pared 7 bases from V and 6 bases from J, leaving 11 bases between. This CDR3 is 12 amino acids long. Germline V gives CDR1 SGHTS, CDR2 YDEGEE. Here the CDR3 reads CASDTGTQPQHF. The CDR3 coding sequence is TGTGCCAGCGATACAGGGACTCAGCCCCAGCATTTT.

This chain joins TRBV5-1 and TRBJ1-1; a weak D match, TRBD1 (6 bases). Germline values: CDR1 SGHRS, CDR2 YFSETQ. CDR3 length: 15 residues. V gave up 0 bases and J gave up 2 bases, with 11 bases separating them. The CDR3 is CASSLEAGVNTEAFF. Here the CDR3 DNA reads TGCGCCAGCAGCTTGGAGGCAGGGGTCAACACTGAAGCTTTCTTT.

The chain recombines TRBV4-1 with TRBJ1-2; TRBD1 aligns across 7 bases. V was pared by 0 bases and J by 2 bases, with 3 bases of the junction left unmatched. The CDR3 runs to 15 residues. The germline V gene has CDR1 MGHRA and CDR2 YSYEKL. This CDR3 is CASSQDGQDNYGYTF. The CDR3 DNA is TGCGCCAGCAGCCAAGACGGACAGGACAACTATGGCTACACCTTC.

The V and J genes are TRBV4-1 and TRBJ1-1; 8 nucleotides align to TRBD1. This CDR3 has 15 residues. Germline CDR1 reads MGHRA; CDR2 reads YSYEKL. The V gene end was trimmed by 2 bases and the J gene end by 0 bases; junction bases not matched to a gene: 2. CDR3 protein: CASSQRTGLNTEAFF. For the CDR3, the DNA is TGCGCCAGCAGCCAAAGGACAGGGTTGAACACTGAAGCTTTCTTT.

J is TRBJ1-6 and V is TRBV18; the match to TRBD1 covers 12 bases. The CDR3 is made up of 18 amino acids. The V gene's germline CDR1 is KGHSH and CDR2 LQKENI. Trimming removed 2 bases from V and 7 bases from J; junction bases left unmatched: 9. The CDR3 nucleotides read TGTGCCAGCTCACCATTTGCGGGACAGGGGGCCCTAAATTCACCCCTCCACTTT. This translates into CASSPFAGQGALNSPLHF.